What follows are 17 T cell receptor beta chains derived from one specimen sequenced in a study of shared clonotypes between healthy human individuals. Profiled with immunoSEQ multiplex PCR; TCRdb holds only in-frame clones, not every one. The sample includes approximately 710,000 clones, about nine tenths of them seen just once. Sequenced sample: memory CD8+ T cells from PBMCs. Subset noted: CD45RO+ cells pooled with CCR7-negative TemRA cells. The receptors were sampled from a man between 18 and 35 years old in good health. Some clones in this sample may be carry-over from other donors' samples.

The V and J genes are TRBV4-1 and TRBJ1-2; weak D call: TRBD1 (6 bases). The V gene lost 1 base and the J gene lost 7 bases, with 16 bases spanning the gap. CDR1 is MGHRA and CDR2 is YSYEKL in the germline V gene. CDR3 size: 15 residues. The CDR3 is CASSQAGGGDGGYTF. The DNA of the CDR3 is TGCGCCAGCAGCCAAGCGGGAGGGGGTGACGGTGGCTACACCTTC.

CDR3 DNA sequence: TGTGCCATCAGTGGTCAACAGGGGCCGAAAAACTATGGCTACACCTTC. It specifies CAISGQQGPKNYGYTF. V gene TRBV10-3 combines with J gene TRBJ1-2, with 7 bases that match TRBD1. The CDR3 consists of 16 residues. The ends lost 4 bases at V and 2 bases at J; junction bases unmatched: 10. Germline-derived CDR1 and CDR2 are ENHRY and SYGVKD.

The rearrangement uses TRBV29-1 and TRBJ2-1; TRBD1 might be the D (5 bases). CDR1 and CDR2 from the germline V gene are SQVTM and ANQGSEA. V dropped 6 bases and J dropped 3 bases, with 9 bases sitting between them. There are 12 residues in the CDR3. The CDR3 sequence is CSVRALYNEQFF. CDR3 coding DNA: TGCAGCGTCAGGGCCCTCTACAATGAGCAGTTCTTC.

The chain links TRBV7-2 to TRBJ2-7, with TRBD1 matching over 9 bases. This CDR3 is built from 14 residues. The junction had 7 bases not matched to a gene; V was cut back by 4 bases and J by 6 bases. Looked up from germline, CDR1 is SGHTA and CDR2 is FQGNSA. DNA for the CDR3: TGTGCCAGCAGCTCCCGGGACAGGGCCGGCGAGCAGTACTTC. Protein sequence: CASSSRDRAGEQYF. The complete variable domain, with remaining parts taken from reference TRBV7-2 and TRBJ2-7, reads GAGVSQSPSNKVTEKGKDVELRCDPISGHTALYWYRQSLGQGLEFLIYFQGNSAPDKSGLPSDRFSAERTGGSVSTLTIQRTQQEDSAVYLCASSSRDRAGEQYFGPGTRLTVT.

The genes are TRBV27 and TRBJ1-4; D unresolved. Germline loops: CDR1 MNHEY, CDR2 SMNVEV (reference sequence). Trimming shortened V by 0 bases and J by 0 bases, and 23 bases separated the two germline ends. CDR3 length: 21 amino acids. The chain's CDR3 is CASSLSTPGGTLAATNEKLFF. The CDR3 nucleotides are TGTGCCAGCAGTTTATCGACGCCTGGCGGAACCCTGGCCGCAACTAATGAAAAACTGTTTTTT.

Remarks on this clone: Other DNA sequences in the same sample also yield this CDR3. This CDR3 is CASSSLGETQYF. The CDR3 DNA follows: TGTGCCAGCAGCTCACTAGGGGAGACCCAGTACTTC. This chain joins TRBV11-2 and TRBJ2-5; tentatively, D is TRBD2 (5 bases). V shed 4 bases and J shed 5 bases, with 8 bases lying between them. The germline CDR1 and CDR2 sequences are SGHAT and FQNNGV. There are 12 residues in the CDR3.

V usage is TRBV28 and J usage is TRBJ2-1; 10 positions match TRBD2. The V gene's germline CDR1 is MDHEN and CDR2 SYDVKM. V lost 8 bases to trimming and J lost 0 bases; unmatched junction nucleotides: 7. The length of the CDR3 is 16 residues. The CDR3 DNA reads TGTGCCAGCCTTTCACAGCGGGAGGGCTCCTACAATGAGCAGTTCTTC. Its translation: CASLSQREGSYNEQFF.

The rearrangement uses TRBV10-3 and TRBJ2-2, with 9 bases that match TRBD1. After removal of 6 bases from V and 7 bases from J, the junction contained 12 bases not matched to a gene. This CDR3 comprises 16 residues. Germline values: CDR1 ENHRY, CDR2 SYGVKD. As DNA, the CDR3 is TGTGCCATCAGCGAACCGGGACAGGGAATATACGGGGAGCTGTTTTTT. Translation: CAISEPGQGIYGELFF.

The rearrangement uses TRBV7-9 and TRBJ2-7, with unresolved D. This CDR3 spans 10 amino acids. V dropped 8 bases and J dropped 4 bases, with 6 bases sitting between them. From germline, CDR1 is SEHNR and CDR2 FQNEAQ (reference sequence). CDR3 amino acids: CASGGYEQYF. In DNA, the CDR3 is TGTGCCAGCGGCGGATACGAGCAGTACTTC.

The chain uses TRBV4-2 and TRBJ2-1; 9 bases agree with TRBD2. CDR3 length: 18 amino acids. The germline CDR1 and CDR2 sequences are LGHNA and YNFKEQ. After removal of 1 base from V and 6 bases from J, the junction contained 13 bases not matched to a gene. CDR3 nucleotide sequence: TGTGCCAGCAGCCAAGTGAATAGCGCGGGAGGGCCCGGCAATGAGCAGTTCTTC. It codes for CASSQVNSAGGPGNEQFF.

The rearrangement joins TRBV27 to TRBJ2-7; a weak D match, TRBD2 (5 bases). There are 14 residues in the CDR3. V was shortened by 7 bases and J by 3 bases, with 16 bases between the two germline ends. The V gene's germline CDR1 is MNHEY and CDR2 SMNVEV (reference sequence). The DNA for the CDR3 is TGTGCCAGCATGGCGAACCTAGGAGGCTACGAGCAGTACTTC. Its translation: CASMANLGGYEQYF.

This CDR3 reads CSASDRYNEQFF. The CDR3 nucleotides read TGCAGCGCCTCGGACCGCTACAATGAGCAGTTCTTC. V usage is TRBV29-1 and J usage is TRBJ2-1; D not certain. Trimming shortened V by 7 bases and J by 3 bases, and 10 bases separated the two germline ends. The CDR3 is 12 residues long. Germline lookup yields CDR1 SQVTM and CDR2 ANQGSEA.

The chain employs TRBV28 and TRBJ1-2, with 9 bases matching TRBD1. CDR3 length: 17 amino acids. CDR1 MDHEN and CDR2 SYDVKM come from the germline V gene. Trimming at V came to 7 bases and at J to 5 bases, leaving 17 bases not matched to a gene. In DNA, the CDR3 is TGTGCCAGCAACCGGGGAAACCGGGACAGGGTACGGTATGGCTACACCTTC. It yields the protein CASNRGNRDRVRYGYTF.

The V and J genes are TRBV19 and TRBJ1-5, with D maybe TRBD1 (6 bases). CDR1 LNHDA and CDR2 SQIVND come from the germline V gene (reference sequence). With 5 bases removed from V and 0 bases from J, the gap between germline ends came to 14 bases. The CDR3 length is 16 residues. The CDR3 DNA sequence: TGTGCCAGTAGTCAGAGGGGGGCGATTAGCAATCAGCCCCAGCATTTT. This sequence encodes CASSQRGAISNQPQHF. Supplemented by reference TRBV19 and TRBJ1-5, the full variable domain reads DGGITQSPKYLFRKEGQNVTLSCEQNLNHDAMYWYRQDPGQGLRLIYYSQIVNDFQKGDIAEGYSVSREKKESFPLTVTSAQKNPTAFYLCASSQRGAISNQPQHFGDGTRLSIL.

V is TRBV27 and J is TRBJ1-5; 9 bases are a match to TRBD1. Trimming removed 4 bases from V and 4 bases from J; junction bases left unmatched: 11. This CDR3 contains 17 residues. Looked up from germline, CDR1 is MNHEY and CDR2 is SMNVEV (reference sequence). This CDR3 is CASSSTGGVPQNQPQHF. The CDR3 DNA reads TGTGCCAGCAGTTCGACAGGGGGTGTACCCCAGAATCAGCCCCAGCATTTT.

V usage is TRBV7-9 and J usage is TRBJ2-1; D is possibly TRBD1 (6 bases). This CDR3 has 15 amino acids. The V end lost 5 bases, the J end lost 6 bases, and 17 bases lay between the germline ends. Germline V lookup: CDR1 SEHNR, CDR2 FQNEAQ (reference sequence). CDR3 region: CASSPSRDKSNEQFF. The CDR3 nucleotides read TGTGCCAGCAGCCCATCGAGGGACAAGAGCAATGAGCAGTTCTTC.

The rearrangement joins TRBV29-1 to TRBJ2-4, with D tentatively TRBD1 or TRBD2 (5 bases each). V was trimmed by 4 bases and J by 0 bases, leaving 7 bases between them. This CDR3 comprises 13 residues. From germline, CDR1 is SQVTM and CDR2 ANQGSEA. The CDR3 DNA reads TGCAGCGTTGGTGGGGGAGCCAAAAACATTCAGTACTTC. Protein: CSVGGGAKNIQYF.